The clone carrying this TCR delta chain has only a few counts. TCRdb re-processed the reads via CATT. Here the sample spans over 5,000 delta-chain clones, roughly 15% being singletons. This record comes from a study of gamma-delta chains in newborns, infants, children. Background on the study: Innate gammadelta T cells reportedly expand polyclonally right after birth, driven by microbial exposure, per the title.

The source was blood, collected at baseline. This clonotype was sampled from a child who was a newborn, infant or young child, either healthy, febrile or measles-vaccinated (not recorded which).

The CDR3 region is CACDTLGSPTDKLIF. The CDR3 DNA reads as TGTGCCTGTGACACCCTGGGGTCCCCCACCGATAAACTCATCTTT. V is TRDV2 and J is TRDJ1; tentative D call: TRDD3 (6 bases). V was clipped by 0 bases and J by 1 base, with 11 bases between them. The CDR3 contains 15 residues. From germline, CDR1 is GEAIGNYY and CDR2 EKD.